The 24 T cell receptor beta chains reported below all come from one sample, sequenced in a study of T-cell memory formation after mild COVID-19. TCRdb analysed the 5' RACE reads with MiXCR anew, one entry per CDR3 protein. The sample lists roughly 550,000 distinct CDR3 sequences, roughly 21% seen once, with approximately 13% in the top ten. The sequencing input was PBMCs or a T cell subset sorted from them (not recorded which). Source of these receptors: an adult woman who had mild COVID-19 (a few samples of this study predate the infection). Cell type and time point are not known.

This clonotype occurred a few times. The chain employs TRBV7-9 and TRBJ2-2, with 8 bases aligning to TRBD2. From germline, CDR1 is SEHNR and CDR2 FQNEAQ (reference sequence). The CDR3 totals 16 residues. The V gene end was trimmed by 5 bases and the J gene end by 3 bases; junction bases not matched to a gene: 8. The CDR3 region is CASSIPLSGDTGELFF. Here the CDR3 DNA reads TGTGCCAGCAGCATCCCACTTAGCGGGGACACCGGGGAGCTGTTTTTT.

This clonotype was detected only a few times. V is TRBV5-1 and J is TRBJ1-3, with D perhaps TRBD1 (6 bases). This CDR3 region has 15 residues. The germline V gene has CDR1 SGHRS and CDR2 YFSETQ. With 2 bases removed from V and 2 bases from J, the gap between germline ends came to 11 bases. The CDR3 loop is CASSFSGGAGNTIYF. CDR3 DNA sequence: TGCGCCAGCAGCTTTAGCGGGGGCGCTGGAAACACCATATATTTT.

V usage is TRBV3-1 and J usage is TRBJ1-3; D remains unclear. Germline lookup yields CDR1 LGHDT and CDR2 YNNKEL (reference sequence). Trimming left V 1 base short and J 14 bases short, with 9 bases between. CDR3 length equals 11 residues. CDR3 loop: CASSQGARLYF. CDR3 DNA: TGTGCCAGCAGCCAAGGGGCCAGGCTATATTTT.

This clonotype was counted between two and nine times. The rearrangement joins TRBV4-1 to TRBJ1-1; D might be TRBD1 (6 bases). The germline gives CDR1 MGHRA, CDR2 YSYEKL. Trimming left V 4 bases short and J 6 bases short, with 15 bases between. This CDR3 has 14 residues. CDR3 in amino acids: CASSPLGGRSEAFF. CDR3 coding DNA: TGCGCCAGCAGCCCCTTAGGGGGAAGGTCTGAAGCTTTCTTT.

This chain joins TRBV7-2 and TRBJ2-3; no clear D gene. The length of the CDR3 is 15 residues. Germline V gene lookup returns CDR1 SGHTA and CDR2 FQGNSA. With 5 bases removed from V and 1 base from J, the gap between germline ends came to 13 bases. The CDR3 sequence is CASSPVGGRTDTQYF. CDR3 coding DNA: TGTGCCAGCAGCCCGGTCGGCGGACGCACAGATACGCAGTATTTT.

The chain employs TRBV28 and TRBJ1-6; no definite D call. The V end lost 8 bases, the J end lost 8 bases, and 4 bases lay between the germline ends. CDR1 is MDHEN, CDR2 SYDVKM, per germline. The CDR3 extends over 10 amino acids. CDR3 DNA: TGTGCCAGCGGGGATTCACCCCTCCACTTT. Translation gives CASGDSPLHF.

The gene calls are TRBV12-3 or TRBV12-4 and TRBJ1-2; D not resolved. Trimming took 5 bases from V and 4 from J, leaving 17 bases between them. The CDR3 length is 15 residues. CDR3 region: CASSIGLLGPYGYTF. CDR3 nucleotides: TGTGCCAGCAGTATCGGGCTTCTTGGCCCCTATGGCTACACCTTC.

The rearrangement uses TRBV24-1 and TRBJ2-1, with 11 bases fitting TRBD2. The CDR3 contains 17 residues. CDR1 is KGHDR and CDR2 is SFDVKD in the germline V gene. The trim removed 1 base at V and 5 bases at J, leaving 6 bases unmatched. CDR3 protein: CATSDLDSGRAHNEQFF. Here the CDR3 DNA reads TGTGCCACCAGTGATTTAGATAGCGGGAGGGCCCACAATGAGCAGTTCTTC.

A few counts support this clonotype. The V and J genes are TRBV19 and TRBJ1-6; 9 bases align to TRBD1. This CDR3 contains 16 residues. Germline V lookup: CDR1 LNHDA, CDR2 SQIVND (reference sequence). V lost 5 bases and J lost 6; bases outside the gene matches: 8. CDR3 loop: CASSAQPGQGNSPLHF. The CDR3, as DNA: TGTGCCAGTAGTGCCCAACCGGGACAGGGTAATTCACCCCTCCACTTT.

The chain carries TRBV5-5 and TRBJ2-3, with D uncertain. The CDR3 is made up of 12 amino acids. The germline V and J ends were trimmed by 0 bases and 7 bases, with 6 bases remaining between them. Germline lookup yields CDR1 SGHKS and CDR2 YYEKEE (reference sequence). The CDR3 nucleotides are TGTGCCAGCAGCTTGGATGATTATACGCAGTATTTT. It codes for CASSLDDYTQYF.

The DNA of the CDR3 is TGCAGTGCTAGGCAAGGGGACAGCCTCTATGGCTACACCTTC. Its protein product is CSARQGDSLYGYTF. This chain links TRBV20-1 with TRBJ1-2, with TRBD1 matching 7 bases. The junction had 8 bases not matched to a gene; V was cut back by 3 bases and J by 4 bases. Germline loops: CDR1 DFQATT, CDR2 SNEGSKA (reference sequence). This CDR3 comprises 14 residues.

The CDR3 reads CASRGIANRAAYNEQFF. Here the CDR3 DNA reads TGCGCCAGCAGGGGGATCGCCAACAGGGCGGCCTACAATGAGCAGTTCTTC. The V gene is TRBV5-1, the J gene TRBJ2-1; D may be TRBD1 (6 bases). This CDR3 has 17 residues. Looked up from germline, CDR1 is SGHRS and CDR2 is YFSETQ. Trimming shortened V by 5 bases and J by 2 bases, and 20 bases separated the two germline ends.

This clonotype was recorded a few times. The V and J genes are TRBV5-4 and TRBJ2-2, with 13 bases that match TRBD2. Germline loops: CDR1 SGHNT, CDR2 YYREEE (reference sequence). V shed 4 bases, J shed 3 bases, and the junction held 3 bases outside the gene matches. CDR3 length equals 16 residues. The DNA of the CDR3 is TGTGCCAGCAGCCCGACTAGCGGGGGGCACACCGGGGAGCTGTTTTTT. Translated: CASSPTSGGHTGELFF.

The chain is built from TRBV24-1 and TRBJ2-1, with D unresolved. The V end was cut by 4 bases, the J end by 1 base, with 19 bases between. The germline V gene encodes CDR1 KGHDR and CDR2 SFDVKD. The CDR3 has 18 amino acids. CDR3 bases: TGTGCCACCAGTGACCCCGGTTTTAGCCGGGCGTCCTACAATGAGCAGTTCTTC. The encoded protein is CATSDPGFSRASYNEQFF.

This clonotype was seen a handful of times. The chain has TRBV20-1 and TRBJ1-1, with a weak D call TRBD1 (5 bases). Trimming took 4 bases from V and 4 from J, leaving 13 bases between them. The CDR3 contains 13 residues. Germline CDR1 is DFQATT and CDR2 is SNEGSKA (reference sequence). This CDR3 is CSANRWGGTEAFF. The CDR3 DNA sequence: TGCAGTGCTAATCGGTGGGGGGGCACTGAAGCTTTCTTT.

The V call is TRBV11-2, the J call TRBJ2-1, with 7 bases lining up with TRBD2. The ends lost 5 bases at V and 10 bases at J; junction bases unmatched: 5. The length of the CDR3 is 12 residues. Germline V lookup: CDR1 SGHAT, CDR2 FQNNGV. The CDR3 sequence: CASSPKRDEQFF. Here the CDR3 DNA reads TGTGCCAGCAGCCCCAAGCGGGACGAGCAGTTCTTC.

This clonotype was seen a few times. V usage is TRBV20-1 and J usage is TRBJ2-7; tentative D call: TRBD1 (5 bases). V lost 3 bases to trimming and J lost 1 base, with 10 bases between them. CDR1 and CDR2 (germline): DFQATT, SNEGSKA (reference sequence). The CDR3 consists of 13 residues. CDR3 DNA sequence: TGCAGTGCTAGCAGGGCCCTATCCTACGAGCAGTACTTC. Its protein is CSASRALSYEQYF.

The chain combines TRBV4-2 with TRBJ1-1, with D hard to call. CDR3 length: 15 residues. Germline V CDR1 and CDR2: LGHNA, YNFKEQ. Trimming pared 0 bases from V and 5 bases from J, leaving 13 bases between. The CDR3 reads CASSQDPLGVTEAFF. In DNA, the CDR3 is TGTGCCAGCAGCCAAGATCCCCTCGGAGTGACTGAAGCTTTCTTT.

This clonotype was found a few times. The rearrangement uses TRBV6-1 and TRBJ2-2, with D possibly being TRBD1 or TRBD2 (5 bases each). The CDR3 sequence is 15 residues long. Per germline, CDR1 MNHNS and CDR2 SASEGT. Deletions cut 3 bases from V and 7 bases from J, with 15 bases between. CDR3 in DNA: TGTGCCAGCAGTGAGACTTACGGGGACGTCGGGGAGCTGTTTTTT. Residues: CASSETYGDVGELFF.

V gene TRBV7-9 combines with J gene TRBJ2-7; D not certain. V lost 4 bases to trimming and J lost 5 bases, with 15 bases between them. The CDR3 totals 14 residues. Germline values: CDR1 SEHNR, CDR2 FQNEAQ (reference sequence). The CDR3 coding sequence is TGTGCCAGCAGCTCCCTCCTGGGGTTACACGAGCAGTACTTC. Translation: CASSSLLGLHEQYF.

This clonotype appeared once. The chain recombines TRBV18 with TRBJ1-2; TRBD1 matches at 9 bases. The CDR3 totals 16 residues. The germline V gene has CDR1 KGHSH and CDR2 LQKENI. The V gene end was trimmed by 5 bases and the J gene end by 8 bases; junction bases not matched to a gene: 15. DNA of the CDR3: TGTGCCAGCTCAACTACCGGGACAGGGTCGGCGGAAGGCTACACCTTC. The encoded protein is CASSTTGTGSAEGYTF.

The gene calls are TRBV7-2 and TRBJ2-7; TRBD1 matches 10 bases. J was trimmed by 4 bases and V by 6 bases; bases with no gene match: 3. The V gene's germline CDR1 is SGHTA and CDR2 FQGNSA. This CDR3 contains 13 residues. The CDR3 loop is CASRGTGEYEQYF. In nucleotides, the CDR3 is TGTGCCAGCAGAGGGACAGGGGAGTACGAGCAGTACTTC. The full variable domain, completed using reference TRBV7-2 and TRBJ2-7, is GAGVSQSPSNKVTEKGKDVELRCDPISGHTALYWYRQSLGQGLEFLIYFQGNSAPDKSGLPSDRFSAERTGGSVSTLTIQRTQQEDSAVYLCASRGTGEYEQYFGPGTRLTVT.

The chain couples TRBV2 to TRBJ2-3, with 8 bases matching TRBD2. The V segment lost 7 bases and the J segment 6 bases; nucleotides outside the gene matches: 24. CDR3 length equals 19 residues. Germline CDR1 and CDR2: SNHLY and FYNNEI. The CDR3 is CASIVLTQRQYGGVDTQYF. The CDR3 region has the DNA TGTGCCAGCATAGTTTTGACTCAACGCCAATACGGGGGGGTCGATACGCAGTATTTT.

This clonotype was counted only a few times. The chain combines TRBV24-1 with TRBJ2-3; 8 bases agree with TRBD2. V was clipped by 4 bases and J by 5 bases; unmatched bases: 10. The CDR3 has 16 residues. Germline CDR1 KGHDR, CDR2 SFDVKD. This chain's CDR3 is CATSDSVRAGGDTQYF. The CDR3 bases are TGTGCCACCAGTGACTCTGTACGCGCGGGGGGAGATACGCAGTATTTT.